Shown below are 7 T cell receptor beta chains from a single sample sequenced in a study of T cell changes during pregnancy in multiple sclerosis. TCRdb's copy holds only in-frame clones and misses some; the assay was immunoSEQ multiplex PCR. The table shows under 120,000 clones, with just over 90% occurring only once. The sample in question was peripheral blood, obtained after pregnancy. The receptors come from a female donor with multiple sclerosis, enrolled in a pregnancy study.

The V gene is TRBV10-3, the J gene TRBJ1-5, with D tentatively TRBD1 (6 bases). Germline lookup yields CDR1 ENHRY and CDR2 SYGVKD. The CDR3 is 15 amino acids. The germline V and J ends were trimmed by 2 bases and 5 bases, with 13 bases remaining between them. The CDR3 region has the DNA TGTGCCATCAGTGAGGCCCAGGGGAGAGATCAGCCCCAGCATTTT. Translating it yields CAISEAQGRDQPQHF.

J is TRBJ1-2 and V is TRBV11-2, with 7 bases matching TRBD1. Germline lookup yields CDR1 SGHAT and CDR2 FQNNGV. The V segment lost 1 base and the J segment 5 bases; nucleotides outside the gene matches: 13. The CDR3 covers 17 residues. As DNA, the CDR3 is TGTGCCAGCAGCTTAGGCCCACAGGGGAGAGGGGGGTATGGCTACACCTTC. Translated, it gives CASSLGPQGRGGYGYTF.

The chain carries TRBV4-2 and TRBJ1-5; D call uncertain. Deletions cut 2 bases from V and 1 base from J, with 9 bases between. The CDR3 totals 15 residues. Germline lookup yields CDR1 LGHNA and CDR2 YNFKEQ. The DNA of the CDR3 is TGTGCCAGCAGCCAATCGGTGGAGAGCAATCAGCCCCAGCATTTT. Its translation: CASSQSVESNQPQHF.

The chain links TRBV6-7 to TRBJ2-7, with D perhaps matching TRBD1 (5 bases). TRBV6-7 is marked as an open reading frame, function uncertain. Trimming removed 8 bases at V and 3 bases at J, with 14 bases between. The CDR3 contains 13 residues. The CDR3 here is CASPSRQFYEQYF. As DNA, the CDR3 is TGTGCCAGCCCCTCCCGACAGTTCTACGAGCAGTACTTC.

The chain links TRBV5-1 to TRBJ2-5; TRBD2 aligns across 7 bases. Trimming took 4 bases from V and 4 from J; bases not matched to a gene: 7. The CDR3 sequence is 14 residues long. Germline loops: CDR1 SGHRS, CDR2 YFSETQ. The CDR3 spells CASSPLGTTETQYF. In DNA, the CDR3 is TGCGCCAGCAGCCCCCTCGGGACTACAGAGACCCAGTACTTC.

This clone appeared a few times. J is TRBJ2-1 and V is TRBV6-4; 8 bases align to TRBD2. The length of the CDR3 is 15 residues. V lost 7 bases, J lost 4 bases, and 9 bases stayed unmatched. Germline V lookup: CDR1 MRHNA, CDR2 SNTAGT. The CDR3 DNA is TGTGCCAGCACCCCAATAGCGGGGAGTTACAATGAGCAGTTCTTC. Encoded protein: CASTPIAGSYNEQFF.

The V gene is TRBV7-9, the J gene TRBJ2-5; 11 bases align to TRBD2. CDR1 is SEHNR and CDR2 is FQNEAQ in the germline V gene (reference sequence). CDR3 length: 16 residues. Trimming cost V 4 bases and J 5 bases; bases outside gene matches: 9. The CDR3 loop reads CASSSRVSGGAETQYF. CDR3 DNA sequence: TGTGCCAGCAGCTCCCGTGTTAGCGGGGGGGCGGAGACCCAGTACTTC.